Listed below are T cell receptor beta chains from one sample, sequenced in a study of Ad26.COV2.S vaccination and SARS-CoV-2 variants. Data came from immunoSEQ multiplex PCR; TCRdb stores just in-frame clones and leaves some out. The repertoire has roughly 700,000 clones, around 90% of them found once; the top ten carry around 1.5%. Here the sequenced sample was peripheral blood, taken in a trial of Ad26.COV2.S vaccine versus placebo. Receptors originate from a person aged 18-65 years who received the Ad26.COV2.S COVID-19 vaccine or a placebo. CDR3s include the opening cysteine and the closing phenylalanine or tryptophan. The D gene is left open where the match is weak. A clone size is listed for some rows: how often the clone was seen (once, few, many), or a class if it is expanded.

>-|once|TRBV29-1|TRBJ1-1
TGCAGCGTTGGAGGGCAGACCATGGGCACTGAAGCTTTCTTT
CSVGGQTMGTEAFF
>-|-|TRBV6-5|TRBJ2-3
TGTGCCAGCAGTTATGGATTCGGCGGGGGCACAGATACGCAGTATTTT
CASSYGFGGGTDTQYF
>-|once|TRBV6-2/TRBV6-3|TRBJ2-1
TGTGCCAGCAGTACGGGATTTAATGAGCAGTTCTTC
CASSTGFNEQFF
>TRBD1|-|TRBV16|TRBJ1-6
TGTGCCAGCAGCGGGCCGGGACAGGGGATTTCACCCCTCCACTTT
CASSGPGQGISPLHF
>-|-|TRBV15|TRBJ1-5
TGTGCCACCAGCCCCCTACGGGGAGGGGGCAATCAGCCCCAGCATTTT
CATSPLRGGGNQPQHF
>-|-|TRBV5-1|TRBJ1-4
TGCGCCAGCAGCTCAAGACAGCCCCGGGGGGCGACTAATGAAAAACTGTTTTTT
CASSSRQPRGATNEKLFF
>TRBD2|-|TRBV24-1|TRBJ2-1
TGTGCCACCAGTGACCCTTCTAGCGGGAGGGCCTATGAGCAGTTCTTC
CATSDPSSGRAYEQFF
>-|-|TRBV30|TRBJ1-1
TGTGCCTGGAATGGGGCGGGGTCTGAAGCTTTCTTT
CAWNGAGSEAFF
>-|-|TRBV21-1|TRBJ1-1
TGTGCCAGCAGCAACGGGACAGGTCAGGATGAAGCTTTCTTT
CASSNGTGQDEAFF
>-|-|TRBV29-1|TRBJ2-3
TGCAGCGTTCGGCCAGACTGGGGGGATACGCAGTATTTT
CSVRPDWGDTQYF
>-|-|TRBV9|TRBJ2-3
TGTGCCAGCAGCGTAGAAGGGGCAGATACGCAGTATTTT
CASSVEGADTQYF
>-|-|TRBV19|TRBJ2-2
TGTGCCAGTAGTATCCCCGGGACGGCGGGGGAGCTGTTTTTT
CASSIPGTAGELFF
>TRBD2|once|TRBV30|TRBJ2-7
TGTGCCTGGGAGATACTAGCGACTTACGAGCAGTACTTC
CAWEILATYEQYF
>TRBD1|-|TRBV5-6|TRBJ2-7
TGTGCCAGCAGCTTTTTAGGGGGCCCCATCTACGAGCAGTACTTC
CASSFLGGPIYEQYF
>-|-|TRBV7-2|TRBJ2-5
TGTGCCAGCAGCTTAGCGGGGATGGAGACCCAGTACTTC
CASSLAGMETQYF
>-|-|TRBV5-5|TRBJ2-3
TGTGCCAGCAGCTCCCTGGCGGGCCGAAGCACAGATACGCAGTATTTT
CASSSLAGRSTDTQYF
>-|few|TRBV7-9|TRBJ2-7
TGTGCCAGCAGCTTTGGGTCAGGCGAGCAGTACTTC
CASSFGSGEQYF
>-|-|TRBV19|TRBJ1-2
TGTGCCAGTAAATCCGGGAACCTCTATGGCTACACCTTC
CASKSGNLYGYTF